This paragraph reports one T cell receptor beta chain. V lost 5 bases to trimming and J lost 4 bases; unmatched junction nucleotides: 10. The CDR3 runs 15 residues. CDR1 KGHSH and CDR2 LQKENI come from the germline V gene. This sample is drawn from a study of blood T cell repertoires in COVID-19. Turning to the study itself: Samples of COVID-19 (acute and convalescent) were obtained from the United States, Italy and Spain. The cDNA or gDNA used as material had been derived from T cells, B-cell-depleted T cells, or PBMCs.

Per the original methods: Reference gene primer amplification in the assay estimated nucleated cell counts. Here immunoSEQ multiplex PCR was the method, and the copy in TCRdb shows in-frame clones only, minus some. V and J calls and clone size come straight from that table; D and trimming were deduced from the DNA. The sample lists approximately 300,000 clones, around nine tenths occurring once. Sequenced material: peripheral blood. The chain couples TRBV18 to TRBJ2-5; 7 bases align to TRBD1. This clonotype was obtained from a man in his forties or fifties with active or convalescent COVID-19. The CDR3 region has the DNA TGTGCCAGCTCAATAGGACAGGTCGTACGAGAGACCCAGTACTTC. Its protein product is CASSIGQVVRETQYF.